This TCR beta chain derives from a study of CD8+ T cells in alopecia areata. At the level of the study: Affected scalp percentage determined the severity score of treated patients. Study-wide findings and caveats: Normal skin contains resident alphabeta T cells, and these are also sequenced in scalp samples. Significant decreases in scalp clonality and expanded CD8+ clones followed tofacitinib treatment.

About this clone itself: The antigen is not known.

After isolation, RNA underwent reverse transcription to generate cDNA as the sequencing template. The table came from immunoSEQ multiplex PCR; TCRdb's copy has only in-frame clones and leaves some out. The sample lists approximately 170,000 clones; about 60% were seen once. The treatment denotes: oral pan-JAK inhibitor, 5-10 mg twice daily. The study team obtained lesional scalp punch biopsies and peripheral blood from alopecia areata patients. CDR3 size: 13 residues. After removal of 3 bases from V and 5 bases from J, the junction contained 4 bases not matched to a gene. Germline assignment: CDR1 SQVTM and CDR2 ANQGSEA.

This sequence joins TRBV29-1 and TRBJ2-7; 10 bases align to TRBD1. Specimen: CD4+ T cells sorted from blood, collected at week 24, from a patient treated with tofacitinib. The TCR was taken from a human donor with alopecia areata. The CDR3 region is CSVEEGTGDEQYF. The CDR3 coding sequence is TGCAGCGTTGAGGAAGGGACAGGGGACGAGCAGTACTTC.